This T cell receptor (beta chain) was documented in a study of blood T cell repertoires in COVID-19. Trimming removed 3 bases from V and 0 bases from J; junction bases left unmatched: 10. CDR3 length: 18 amino acids. From germline, CDR1 is SGHDT and CDR2 YYEEEE. Enrolment of Seattle patients took place during active infection, and they were followed longitudinally. Repertoires were generated with immunoSEQ multiplex PCR, while TCRdb's copy carries only in-frame clones and drops some. The repertoire has 200,000 to 300,000 clones, 85% to 95% of them found once; the top ten carry roughly 0.8%. The sequence was obtained from a man aged 30 to 39 with COVID-19, enrolled during active disease. The V gene is TRBV5-6, the J gene TRBJ2-4; 9 nucleotides align to TRBD1. The material sequenced was peripheral blood. The CDR3 spells CASSSGQGLELAKNIQYF. CDR3 coding DNA: TGTGCCAGCAGCTCGGGACAGGGATTAGAGCTAGCCAAAAACATTCAGTACTTC.